These 9 T cell receptor beta chains were sequenced from one sample in a study of radiation and T cells in renal cell carcinoma. Noted time point: blood 2 weeks post-SBRT. Treatment defined: 15 Gy SBRT to primary tumor, nephrectomy 4 weeks later. TCRdb keeps only in-frame clones here, not all; method: immunoSEQ multiplex PCR. The sample has roughly 150,000 clones, approximately 90% seen once. Sample: blood, taken from a patient whose treatment included radiotherapy and nephrectomy. The receptors derive from a woman aged 50 to 60 with renal cell carcinoma.

In its sample, this clone was seen a few times. The chain combines TRBV13 with TRBJ2-1; 9 bases line up with TRBD1. The CDR3 contains 15 residues. Germline assignment: CDR1 PRHDT and CDR2 FYEKMQ (reference sequence). V lost 2 bases and J lost 4; bases outside the gene matches: 3. CDR3 sequence reads: CASSLPGQGYNEQFF. The CDR3 bases are TGTGCCAGCAGCTTACCGGGACAGGGATACAATGAGCAGTTCTTC.

The chain recombines TRBV9 with TRBJ1-1, with 9 bases identical to TRBD1. The length of the CDR3 is 14 residues. Germline assignment: CDR1 SGDLS and CDR2 YYNGEE. Trimming took 0 bases from V and 3 from J; bases not matched to a gene: 0. The CDR3 DNA reads TGTGCCAGCAGCGTAGACAGGGGGCACACTGAAGCTTTCTTT. Its translation is CASSVDRGHTEAFF. Drawing the rest from reference TRBV9 and TRBJ1-1, the complete variable domain is DSGVTQTPKHLITATGQRVTLRCSPRSGDLSVYWYQQSLDQGLQFLIQYYNGEERAKGNILERFSAQQFPDLHSELNLSSLELGDSALYFCASSVDRGHTEAFFGQGTRLTVV.

The chain couples TRBV4-1 to TRBJ1-2; D gene uncertain. The CDR3 contains 14 residues. Trimming removed 0 bases at V and 6 bases at J, with 11 bases between. Per the germline V gene, CDR1 is MGHRA and CDR2 is YSYEKL. The CDR3 sequence is CASSQEHQRDGYTF. The CDR3 coding sequence is TGCGCCAGCAGCCAAGAACACCAAAGGGATGGCTACACCTTC.

The chain joins TRBV6-1 to TRBJ1-2; TRBD1 agrees at 7 bases. The CDR3 extends over 13 amino acids. J was trimmed by 4 bases and V by 6 bases; bases with no gene match: 5. Germline V gene lookup returns CDR1 MNHNS and CDR2 SASEGT. The CDR3 DNA follows: TGTGCCAGCAGCGTGACAGGGCCCTATGGCTACACCTTC. This codes for CASSVTGPYGYTF.

A few counts support this clone. The chain carries TRBV29-1 and TRBJ1-1; D uncertain. The CDR3 contains 11 residues. The V gene's germline CDR1 is SQVTM and CDR2 ANQGSEA. V dropped 5 bases and J dropped 1 base, with 5 bases sitting between them. CDR3 in amino acids: CSVSGNTEAFF. The CDR3 bases are TGCAGCGTTTCAGGGAACACTGAAGCTTTCTTT.

The chain links TRBV18 to TRBJ1-2; D might be TRBD1 (5 bases). V dropped 3 bases and J dropped 13 bases, with 15 bases sitting between them. The CDR3 extends over 12 amino acids. Germline V lookup: CDR1 KGHSH, CDR2 LQKENI. CDR3 coding DNA: TGTGCCAGCTCACCGGGACGGAACTTAATCACCTTC. It codes for CASSPGRNLITF.

This rearrangement joins TRBV11-2 to TRBJ2-7; 9 bases are shared with TRBD1. This CDR3 has 15 residues. After removal of 3 bases from V and 5 bases from J, the junction contained 8 bases not matched to a gene. CDR1 is SGHAT, CDR2 FQNNGV, per germline. This CDR3 reads CASSFGWTGDHEQYF. In DNA, the CDR3 is TGTGCCAGCAGCTTTGGATGGACAGGGGATCACGAGCAGTACTTC.

This clone was counted once. The chain couples TRBV2 to TRBJ1-2; a possible D gene is TRBD1 (5 bases). The CDR3 loop spans 16 amino acids. Trimming cost V 3 bases and J 0 bases, with 14 bases left between them. CDR1 and CDR2 (germline): SNHLY, FYNNEI. The CDR3 sequence: CASSEQGPAANYGYTF. For the CDR3, the DNA is TGTGCCAGCAGTGAGCAGGGACCCGCGGCTAACTATGGCTACACCTTC.

CDR3 sequence: CATTDRGWGEKLFF. For the CDR3, the DNA is TGTGCCACAACGGACAGGGGGTGGGGTGAAAAACTGTTTTTT. V and J are TRBV19 and TRBJ1-4; 10 bases line up with TRBD1. The germline V gene has CDR1 LNHDA and CDR2 SQIVND (reference sequence). The CDR3 has 14 residues. After removal of 10 bases from V and 7 bases from J, the junction contained 9 bases not matched to a gene.